This TCR beta chain was sequenced during a study of blood T cell repertoires in COVID-19. On the study more broadly: There were acute and convalescent COVID-19 samples, and they came from the United States, Italy and Spain. T cells, B-cell-depleted T cells, or PBMCs provided the cDNA or gDNA that served as material.

Some clones are missing from TCRdb's copy, which holds only in-frame ones; the method was immunoSEQ multiplex PCR. In the table there are over 200,000 clones, 90% to 95% of which are singletons. Enrolled through a virtual design, the participants were between about 18 and 100 years of age and came from some 25 US areas. Clinical histories supplied by participants themselves formed the basis of cohort assignment. Trimming removed 1 base from V and 1 base from J, with 7 bases in between. This CDR3 contains 14 residues. Germline V gene sequence: CDR1 LGHDT, CDR2 YNNKEL (reference sequence). The chain joins TRBV3-1 (or the pseudogene TRBV3-2) to TRBJ1-1; D is ambiguous. Sequencing was done on a sample of PBMCs or T cells enriched from blood (not recorded which). This clonotype was obtained from a human donor in a cohort exposed to, infected with or recovered from COVID-19 (not recorded which). The donor label of this sample is uncertain. Here the CDR3 reads CASSQGLANTEAFF. CDR3 DNA sequence: TGTGCCAGCAGCCAAGGATTAGCGAACACTGAAGCTTTCTTT.